Listed here are 5 T cell receptor beta chains from one sample, sequenced in a study of shared clonotypes between healthy human individuals. Method: immunoSEQ multiplex PCR; TCRdb's copy keeps in-frame clones and lacks some. The sample carries millions of clones, over 85% recorded once. Material: naive CD4+ T cells sorted from blood. The sample's subset: CD45RA+ positively selected. These receptors were collected from a man aged 18 to 30 in good health.

The V call is TRBV20-1, the J call TRBJ1-1; D gene uncertain. The V end was cut by 6 bases, the J end by 11 bases, with 13 bases between. The CDR3 length is 10 residues. The V gene's germline CDR1 is DFQATT and CDR2 SNEGSKA (reference sequence). This CDR3 reads CSASAVFAFF. As DNA, the CDR3 is TGCAGTGCCTCCGCTGTGTTCGCTTTCTTT.

The rearrangement uses TRBV7-2 and TRBJ2-1; 8 bases are shared with TRBD2. Germline CDR1 is SGHTA and CDR2 is FQGNSA. V gave up 3 bases and J gave up 7 bases; unmatched junction bases: 11. CDR3 size: 16 residues. This CDR3 is CASSFPLAALMNEQFF. CDR3 sequence (DNA): TGTGCCAGCAGCTTCCCACTAGCGGCTCTGATGAATGAGCAGTTCTTC.

This clone was seen a handful of times. The V and J genes are TRBV6-5 and TRBJ1-1, with 7 bases fitting TRBD1. Unmatched junction bases numbered 7, after V lost 4 bases and J lost 11 bases. Germline V gene sequence: CDR1 MNHEY, CDR2 SVGAGI. The CDR3 sequence is 12 residues long. The CDR3 protein is CASSSQGQWAFF. Written as DNA, the CDR3 is TGTGCCAGCAGTTCCCAGGGACAGTGGGCTTTCTTT.

The chain uses TRBV7-9 and TRBJ1-3, with D uncertain. CDR1 is SEHNR and CDR2 is FQNEAQ in the germline V gene (reference sequence). Trimming removed 5 bases from V and 3 bases from J, with 26 bases in between. The length of the CDR3 is 19 residues. CDR3 residues: CASSRDPPRAGEIGNTIYF. The CDR3 DNA reads TGTGCCAGCAGCCGAGATCCCCCAAGGGCGGGAGAAATTGGAAACACCATATATTTT.

This clone is a singleton in its sample. The chain couples TRBV28 to TRBJ2-7; 8 positions match TRBD2. The CDR3 contains 14 residues. Germline V gene lookup returns CDR1 MDHEN and CDR2 SYDVKM. V trimming: 4 bases; J trimming: 7 bases; junction bases outside the gene matches: 9. The CDR3 is CASSSPGRGGEQYF. Here the CDR3 DNA reads TGTGCCAGCAGTTCCCCGGGACGGGGGGGAGAGCAGTACTTC.